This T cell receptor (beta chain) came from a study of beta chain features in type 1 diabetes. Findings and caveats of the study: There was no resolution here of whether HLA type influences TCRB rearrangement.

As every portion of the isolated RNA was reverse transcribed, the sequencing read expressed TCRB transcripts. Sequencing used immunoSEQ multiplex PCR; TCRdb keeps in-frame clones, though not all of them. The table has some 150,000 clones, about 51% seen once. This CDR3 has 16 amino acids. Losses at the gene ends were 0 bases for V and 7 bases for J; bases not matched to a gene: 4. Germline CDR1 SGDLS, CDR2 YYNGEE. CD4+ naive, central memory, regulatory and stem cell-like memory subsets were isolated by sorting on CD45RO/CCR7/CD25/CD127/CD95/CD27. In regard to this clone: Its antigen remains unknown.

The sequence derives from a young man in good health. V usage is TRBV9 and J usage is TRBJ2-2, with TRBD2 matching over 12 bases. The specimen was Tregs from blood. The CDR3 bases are TGTGCCAGCAGCGTAGGACTAGCGGGAGTGAACGGGGAGCTGTTTTTT. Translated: CASSVGLAGVNGELFF.